A selection of T cell receptor beta chains follows, all from one sample in a study of OX40 agonist ivuxolimab in advanced cancers. Clones were read by immunoSEQ multiplex PCR, and TCRdb kept only the in-frame ones, dropping some. Of some 86,000 clones listed, about 89% were seen once; the top ten hold approximately 8.4%. This material consisted of CD4+ or CD8+ T cells sorted from blood, taken in a trial of the OX40 agonist ivuxolimab. These receptors were taken from an adult with an advanced solid tumor such as melanoma, head and neck, liver or kidney cancer. The CDR3 runs from the conserved cysteine through the conserved F or W. D genes are given only for firm matches. The listing skips clone size in some rows; elsewhere it reads once, few, many or a size class.

>TRBD2|TRBV5-1|-|TRBJ2-7
TGCGCCAGCAGCATCCAGGGACTAGCGGGGGACCCCTACGAGCAGTACTTC
CASSIQGLAGDPYEQYF
>-|TRBV18|once|TRBJ2-2
TGTGCCAGCTCACCTTCCCTGACTAGCACCGGGGAGCTGTTTTTT
CASSPSLTSTGELFF
>-|TRBV2|-|TRBJ2-2
TGTGCCAGCAGTGAGATGGTAGAGGAGCTGTTTTTT
CASSEMVEELFF
>-|TRBV7-9|-|TRBJ2-7
TGTGCCAGCAGCGAGCCAGGTAATGGTTACGAGCAGTACTTC
CASSEPGNGYEQYF
>TRBD1|TRBV4-2|-|TRBJ2-2
TGTGCCAGCAGCCAAGAAACGACAGGGACGGCCGGGGAGCTGTTTTTT
CASSQETTGTAGELFF
>TRBD2|TRBV11-3|-|TRBJ2-1
TGTGCCAGCAGCTTAGAGCTAGCGGGTTACAATGAGCAGTTCTTC
CASSLELAGYNEQFF
>-|TRBV4-1|-|TRBJ1-2
TGCGCCAGCAGCCACATGGGGTACGAGGAGGGCTACACCTTC
CASSHMGYEEGYTF
>-|TRBV19|-|TRBJ1-1
TGTGCCAGTAGCGAAGGGGTGTGGACTGAAGCTTTCTTT
CASSEGVWTEAFF
>TRBD1|TRBV30|-|TRBJ2-7
TGTGCCTGGAGTGTCGGGACAGGGGCCTACGAGCAGTACTTC
CAWSVGTGAYEQYF
>-|TRBV7-3|-|TRBJ1-1
TGTGCCAGCAGACTAAGGACGGAGGACACTGAAGCTTTCTTT
CASRLRTEDTEAFF
>-|TRBV5-8|-|TRBJ2-7
TGTGCCAGCAGCTTGGGCGGTCGCTACGAGCAGTACTTC
CASSLGGRYEQYF
>TRBD1|TRBV5-1|-|TRBJ2-7
TGCGCCAGCAGCCACGGGGACAGCTCCTACGAGCAGTACTTC
CASSHGDSSYEQYF
>-|TRBV5-1|-|TRBJ2-1
TGCGCCAGCAGCTTGGATTTCAATGAGCAGTTCTTC
CASSLDFNEQFF
>TRBD2|TRBV9|-|TRBJ2-7
TGTGCCAGCAGCGCTAACCGACTAGCGGGGAACTCCTACGAGCAGTACTTC
CASSANRLAGNSYEQYF
>-|TRBV18|-|TRBJ2-7
TGTGCCAGCTCACCACCGTTCTGGACAGAGAGCTACGAGCAGTACTTC
CASSPPFWTESYEQYF